This T cell receptor (beta chain) was recorded in a study of blood T cells in healthy people across ages (dated by TCRdb to the mid-2010s). Some background on the complete study: Template switching captured roughly one uniquely barcoded TCR beta cDNA molecule per two T cells in model experiments. For two donors (one aged 18 to 30 and one aged 80 or older), the study analyzed two additional independent replicas of 1 million unique cDNA reads from the same blood draw. The study measured age-related changes in TCR beta repertoire diversity using deep sequencing normalized with unique cDNA molecular identifiers. Donors were grouped into four age groups: young (average approximately 16 years), middle-aged (roughly 38), aged (about 60) and long-lived (approximately 81). Donors of different ages were randomly distributed across sequencing lanes to avoid experimental bias. General study outcomes and caveats: The CMV infection status of donors was not known, potentially confounding age-related changes in expanded clonotypes. Observed TCR beta diversity correlated strongly with the percentage of naive T cells measured by flow cytometry. Bulk unsorted PBMC profiling prevented conclusive comparison of naive and antigen-experienced compartments. Observed TCR beta diversity per million T cells fell roughly linearly with age, and a significant reduction was already apparent by age around 40. Estimates of total diversity from one million sequenced T cells were regarded as lower bounds and underestimates. Compared with the aged group, the long-lived group had more naive CD4+ T cells, fewer expanded clones and increased TCR diversity, a pattern suggesting age selection.

Libraries were prepared through 5' RACE. Sequencing instrument: Illumina HiSeq 2500. The second PCR ran for roughly 7 to 11 cycles and used a J-beta primer mix along with a sample-barcoded 5' primer. A template-switch 5' adaptor carrying 12 random nucleotides introduced a unique molecular identifier onto each TCR beta cDNA molecule. Each sample yielded at least 3 million CDR3-containing paired-end reads. All of the RNA was converted into first-strand cDNA using the Mint cDNA synthesis kit, with a TRBC-specific oligonucleotide serving as the primer. Following uracil-DNA glycosylase treatment, all cDNA underwent a first 18-cycle PCR with the universal primers M1SS and BC2_uni_R. The published analysis was carried out like this. For normalization, 1 million high-quality reads, each with a distinct molecular identifier, were randomly selected from each sample. Instead of being binned into consensus sequences, reads that shared molecular identifiers were thrown out. MiTCR, with a Q25 quality threshold and the strictest error-elimination algorithm, was used for CDR3 identification, clonotype clustering and error correction. A nonparametric unseen species model with Euler transformation was used to estimate lower-bound total TCR beta diversity. TCRdb cleaned the public reads at Q25 with fastp, built clones with MiXCR and kept in-frame beta chains. Duplicate CDR3 protein sequences are folded into a single record with the most common DNA and genes. V and J calls and clone size were set by TCRdb, not the authors. The sample contains roughly 930,000 distinct CDR3 sequences, around 46% of them found a single time. The top ten hold about an eighth of the sample.

This clonotype was seen a handful of times. What this receptor recognizes is not known. The input lacks base qualities; no much larger clone sits a single base away. The donors were roughly 38 Caucasian individuals from Russia, aged roughly 6 to 100 years, who were systemically healthy. Each donor gave ten milliliters of peripheral blood, collected into EDTA-treated Vacutainer tubes. Ficoll-Paque density-gradient centrifugation was used to isolate PBMCs, with at least 6.5 million obtained per sample. Trizol reagent was used to extract total RNA from the PBMCs, yielding at least 6 micrograms per sample. The percentages of naive CD45RAhigh/CD27high T cells were determined by flow cytometry on a PBMC aliquot from every donor. Trimming takes 6 bases from V and 2 bases from J, and the germline ends sit 10 bases apart. The CDR3 goes from the cysteine to the phenylalanine over 13 residues. Only the CDR3 portion is preserved as DNA: 39 bases, with reading frame beginning at the first base.

Specimen: blood. The rearranged chain carries TRBV12-3 or TRBV12-4 and TRBJ1-2; the D gene lacks a confident call. The receptor was derived from a man in his thirties or forties in good health. The CDR3 protein is CASSIGANYGYTF. In nucleotide form, the sequence is TGTGCCAGCAGCATAGGAGCAAACTATGGCTACACCTTC.